Below, 6 T cell receptor beta chains from the same sample are listed, as sequenced in a study of blood T cell repertoires in COVID-19. Profiling relied on immunoSEQ multiplex PCR, and the TCRdb table lists in-frame clones only, not all of them. The sample holds about 360,000 clones, approximately 86% seen once. The sequenced material came from peripheral blood. Receptors were obtained from a woman in her fifties or sixties with COVID-19, enrolled during active disease.

The chain recombines TRBV5-1 with TRBJ2-5, with TRBD2 identical over 10 bases. The CDR3 covers 16 residues. The V gene end was trimmed by 3 bases and the J gene end by 4 bases; junction bases not matched to a gene: 9. Germline-derived CDR1 and CDR2 are SGHRS and YFSETQ. This chain's CDR3 is CASSYPGLAVRETQYF. The CDR3 bases are TGCGCCAGCAGCTACCCAGGACTAGCGGTTCGAGAGACCCAGTACTTC. Full variable domain (missing parts from reference TRBV5-1 and TRBJ2-5): KAGVTQTPRYLIKTRGQQVTLSCSPISGHRSVSWYQQTPGQGLQFLFEYFSETQRNKGNFPGRFSGRQFSNSRSEMNVSTLELGDSALYLCASSYPGLAVRETQYFGPGTRLLVL.

The chain is built from TRBV9 and TRBJ1-2; unclear D gene. This CDR3 is built from 15 residues. V was cut by 0 bases and J by 0 bases, with 9 bases left in between. Germline values: CDR1 SGDLS, CDR2 YYNGEE. In DNA, the CDR3 is TGTGCCAGCAGCGTAGCGCCGGGAACTAACTATGGCTACACCTTC. Translating gives CASSVAPGTNYGYTF.

The rearrangement uses TRBV7-3 and TRBJ1-1, with a possible D match to TRBD1 (5 bases). V was pared by 5 bases and J by 1 base, with 11 bases between. Germline-derived CDR1 and CDR2 are SGHTA and FQGTGA. The CDR3 covers 14 residues. The CDR3 DNA reads as TGTGCCAGCAGCCCAGGGCTGGGGAACACTGAAGCTTTCTTT. This sequence encodes CASSPGLGNTEAFF.

The rearrangement uses TRBV19 and TRBJ1-2; D may be TRBD1 (5 bases). CDR3 length: 17 amino acids. V lost 6 bases and J lost 0, with 20 bases in between. Germline lookup yields CDR1 LNHDA and CDR2 SQIVND (reference sequence). The CDR3 loop reads CASSPTPRGKANYGYTF. CDR3 sequence (DNA): TGTGCCAGTAGCCCTACCCCCCGGGGGAAGGCTAACTATGGCTACACCTTC.

This sequence joins TRBV9 and TRBJ2-3; D remains ambiguous. Deletions cut 3 bases from V and 0 bases from J, with 5 bases between. This CDR3 comprises 13 residues. The germline V gene has CDR1 SGDLS and CDR2 YYNGEE. The CDR3 bases are TGTGCCAGCAGCGAAACTAGCACAGATACGCAGTATTTT. Its protein product is CASSETSTDTQYF.

The table lists this clone with a count of one. The V gene is TRBV2, the J gene TRBJ1-1; tentatively, D is TRBD1 (6 bases). The CDR3 sequence is 12 residues long. V was cut by 6 bases and J by 7 bases, with 12 bases left in between. CDR1 SNHLY and CDR2 FYNNEI come from the germline V gene. Here the CDR3 reads CASRFQGFEAFF. As DNA, the CDR3 is TGTGCCAGCAGATTCCAGGGGTTTGAAGCTTTCTTT.